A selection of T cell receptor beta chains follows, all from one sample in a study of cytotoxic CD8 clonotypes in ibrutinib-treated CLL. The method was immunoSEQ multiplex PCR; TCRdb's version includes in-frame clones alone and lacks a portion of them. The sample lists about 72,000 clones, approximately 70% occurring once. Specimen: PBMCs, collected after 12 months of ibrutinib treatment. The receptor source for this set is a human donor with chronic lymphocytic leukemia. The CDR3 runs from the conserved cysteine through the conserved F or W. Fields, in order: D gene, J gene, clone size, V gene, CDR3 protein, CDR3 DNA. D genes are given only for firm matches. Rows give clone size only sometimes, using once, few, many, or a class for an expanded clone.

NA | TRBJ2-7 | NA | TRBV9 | CASSVGNTLMGYEQYF | TGTGCCAGCAGCGTAGGGAACACTCTAATGGGCTACGAGCAGTACTTC
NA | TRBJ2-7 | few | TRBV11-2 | CASSLEGGYEQYF | TGTGCCAGCAGCTTAGAGGGCGGTTACGAGCAGTACTTC
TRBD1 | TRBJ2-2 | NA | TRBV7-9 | CASSLGQTQGATGELFF | TGTGCCAGCAGCTTGGGCCAAACGCAGGGGGCGACCGGGGAGCTGTTTTTT
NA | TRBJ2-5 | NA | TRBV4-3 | CASSQDLRVKTQYF | TGCGCCAGCAGCCAAGATCTTAGGGTGAAGACCCAGTACTTC
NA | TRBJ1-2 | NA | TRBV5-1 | CASSQTANYGYTF | TGCGCCAGCAGCCAGACAGCCAACTATGGCTACACCTTC
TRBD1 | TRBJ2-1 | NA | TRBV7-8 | CASSKGQGWPPSYNEQFF | TGTGCCAGCAGCAAGGGACAGGGATGGCCCCCCTCCTACAATGAGCAGTTCTTC
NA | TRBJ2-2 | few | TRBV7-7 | CASGGISGELFF | TGTGCTTCGGGTGGTATTTCCGGGGAGCTGTTTTTT
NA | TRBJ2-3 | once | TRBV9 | CASSSQFAADTQYF | TGTGCCAGCAGCTCCCAGTTCGCGGCGGATACGCAGTATTTT
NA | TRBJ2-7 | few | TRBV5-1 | CASSLGRGANEQYF | TGCGCCAGCAGCTTAGGCCGGGGGGCTAACGAGCAGTACTTC
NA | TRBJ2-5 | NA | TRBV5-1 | CASSRTGLSETQYF | TGCGCCAGCAGCCGAACCGGGTTGTCAGAGACCCAGTACTTC
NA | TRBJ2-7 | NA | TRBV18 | CASSPPGGGAFYEQYF | TGTGCCAGCTCACCACCCGGCGGGGGCGCGTTCTACGAGCAGTACTTC
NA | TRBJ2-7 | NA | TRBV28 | CASRSTVRALYEQYF | TGTGCCAGCAGATCCACCGTGAGGGCGCTCTACGAGCAGTACTTC
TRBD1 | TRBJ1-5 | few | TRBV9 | CASSVGTGFNQPQHF | TGTGCCAGCAGCGTAGGGACAGGGTTCAATCAGCCCCAGCATTTT
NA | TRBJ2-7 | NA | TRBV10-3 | CAISESAHAQGRYEQYF | TGTGCCATCAGTGAGTCGGCGCACGCGCAGGGACGATACGAGCAGTACTTC
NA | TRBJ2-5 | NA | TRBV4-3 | CASSQDPAGAGPGETQYF | TGCGCCAGCAGCCAAGACCCGGCGGGGGCGGGGCCGGGGGAGACCCAGTACTTC
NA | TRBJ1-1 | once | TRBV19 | CASSIGASGEAFF | TGTGCCAGTAGTATCGGGGCCTCGGGTGAAGCTTTCTTT
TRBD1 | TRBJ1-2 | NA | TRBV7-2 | CASSLEGASGYTF | TGTGCCAGCAGCTTAGAGGGGGCTAGTGGCTACACCTTC
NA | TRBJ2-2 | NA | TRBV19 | CASSTAIHLLTNTGELFF | TGTGCCAGTAGTACCGCAATCCACCTTTTAACGAACACCGGGGAGCTGTTTTTT
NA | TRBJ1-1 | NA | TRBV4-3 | CASSQDVRPMNTEAFF | TGCGCCAGCAGCCAAGATGTACGACCGATGAACACTGAAGCTTTCTTT
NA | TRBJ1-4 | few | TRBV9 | CASSVGADGKLFF | TGTGCCAGCAGCGTAGGGGCCGACGGGAAACTGTTTTTT
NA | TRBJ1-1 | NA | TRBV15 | CATSRARLNTEAFF | TGTGCCACCAGCAGGGCCAGGTTGAACACTGAAGCTTTCTTT
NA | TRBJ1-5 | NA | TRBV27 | CASSLRGGSNQPQHF | TGTGCCAGCAGTCTTAGGGGCGGCAGCAATCAGCCCCAGCATTTT
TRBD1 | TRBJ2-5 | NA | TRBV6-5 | CASSLDRGETQYF | TGTGCCAGCAGTTTGGACAGGGGGGAGACCCAGTACTTC
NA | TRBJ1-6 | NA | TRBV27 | CASSWGRNSPLHF | TGTGCCAGCAGTTGGGGTCGTAATTCACCCCTCCACTTT
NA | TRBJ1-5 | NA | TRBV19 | CASSMGRVGDQPQHF | TGTGCCAGTAGTATGGGCCGCGTCGGCGATCAGCCCCAGCATTTT
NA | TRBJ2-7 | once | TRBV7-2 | CASSTRQGGSYEQYF | TGTGCCAGCAGCACTCGACAGGGAGGCTCCTACGAGCAGTACTTC
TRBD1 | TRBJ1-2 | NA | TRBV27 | CASSTLDRGRANYGYTF | TGTGCCAGCAGCACACTGGACAGGGGTAGAGCTAACTATGGCTACACCTTC
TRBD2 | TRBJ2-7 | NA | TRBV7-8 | CASSPRTSGGNYEQYF | TGTGCCAGCAGCCCTCGGACTAGCGGGGGTAACTACGAGCAGTACTTC
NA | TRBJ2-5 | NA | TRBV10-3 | CAISEGKETQYF | TGTGCCATCAGTGAGGGGAAAGAGACCCAGTACTTC
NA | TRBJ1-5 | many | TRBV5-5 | CASSAGSNQPQHF | TGTGCCAGCAGCGCAGGGAGCAATCAGCCCCAGCATTTT
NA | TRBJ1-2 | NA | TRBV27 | CASSLTLTGTRLNYGYTF | TGTGCCAGCAGTTTAACACTGACGGGGACGAGACTTAACTATGGCTACACCTTC
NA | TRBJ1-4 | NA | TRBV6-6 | CASSSTRQATNEKLFF | TGTGCCAGCAGTTCAACCCGGCAGGCGACTAATGAAAAACTGTTTTTT
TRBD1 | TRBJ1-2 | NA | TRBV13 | CASSATGTGVSGYTF | TGTGCCAGCAGCGCAACCGGGACAGGGGTTTCTGGCTACACCTTC
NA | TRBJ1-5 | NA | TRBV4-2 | CASSQDTADQPQHF | TGTGCCAGCAGCCAAGATACCGCCGATCAGCCCCAGCATTTT
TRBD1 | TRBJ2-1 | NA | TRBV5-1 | CASSLSGTGAYNEQFF | TGCGCCAGCAGCCTCAGCGGGACAGGGGCCTACAATGAGCAGTTCTTC
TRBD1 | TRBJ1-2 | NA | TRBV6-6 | CASSYGTGLYGYTF | TGTGCCAGCAGTTACGGGACAGGACTCTATGGCTACACCTTC
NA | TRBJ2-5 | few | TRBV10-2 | CASTGGETQYF | TGCGCCAGCACGGGCGGGGAGACCCAGTACTTC
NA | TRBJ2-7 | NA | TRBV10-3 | CAISGGFRAGQSYEQYF | TGTGCCATCAGTGGTGGTTTTCGGGCAGGGCAGTCCTACGAGCAGTACTTC
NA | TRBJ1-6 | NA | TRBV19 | CASSISSRGDSPLHF | TGTGCCAGTAGTATCTCTTCCCGGGGGGATTCACCCCTCCACTTT
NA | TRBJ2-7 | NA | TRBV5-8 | CASSFISRPAYEQYF | TGTGCCAGCAGCTTCATTTCTAGGCCCGCCTACGAGCAGTACTTC
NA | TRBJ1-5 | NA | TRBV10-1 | CASSERVDQPQHF | TGCGCCAGCAGTGAGCGGGTCGATCAGCCCCAGCATTTT
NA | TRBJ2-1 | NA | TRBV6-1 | CASIAQSYNEQFF | TGTGCCAGCATTGCCCAGTCCTACAATGAGCAGTTCTTC
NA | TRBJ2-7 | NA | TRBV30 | CAWSPRSNGEQYF | TGTGCCTGGAGCCCACGCTCGAACGGCGAGCAGTACTTC
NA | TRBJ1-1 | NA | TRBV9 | CASSVARTGTEAFF | TGTGCCAGCAGCGTAGCGAGAACGGGTACTGAAGCTTTCTTT
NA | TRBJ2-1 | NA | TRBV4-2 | CASSQEDDLSSYNEQFF | TGTGCCAGCAGCCAAGAAGACGACCTAAGCTCCTACAATGAGCAGTTCTTC
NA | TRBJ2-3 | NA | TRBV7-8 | CASSPLHSTDTQYF | TGTGCCAGCAGCCCACTGCACAGCACAGATACGCAGTATTTT
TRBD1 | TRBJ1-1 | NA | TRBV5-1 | CASGTGFVQGRTEAFF | TGCGCCAGCGGGACAGGGTTCGTTCAGGGACGCACTGAAGCTTTCTTT
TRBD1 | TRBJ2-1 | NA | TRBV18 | CASSQGAWNEQFF | TGTGCCAGCTCACAGGGGGCTTGGAATGAGCAGTTCTTC
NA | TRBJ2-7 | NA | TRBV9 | CASSAVGPGNEQYF | TGTGCCAGCAGCGCCGTGGGCCCAGGGAACGAGCAGTACTTC